What follows describes a single TCR beta chain. V shed 1 base and J 0 bases; nucleotides not matched to a gene: 4. The V gene's germline CDR1 is SGHDN and CDR2 FVKESK. This CDR3 region has 17 residues. The sample belongs to a study of T cell changes during pregnancy in multiple sclerosis. This table comes from immunoSEQ multiplex PCR, and its TCRdb copy is limited to in-frame clones, with some not included. The repertoire holds 50,000 or so clones, with around 93% as singletons. This receptor was obtained from a female donor with multiple sclerosis, enrolled in a pregnancy study. This specimen consisted of CD8+ T cells from peripheral blood mononuclear cells, obtained in the first trimester of pregnancy. V usage is TRBV14 and J usage is TRBJ1-3; 9 bases line up with TRBD1. The CDR3 here is CASSQVGQGSSGNTIYF. DNA of the CDR3: TGTGCCAGCAGCCAAGTTGGACAGGGGAGCTCTGGAAACACCATATATTTT. The entire variable domain, with the rest obtained from reference TRBV14 and TRBJ1-3, is as follows: EAGVTQFPSHSVIEKGQTVTLRCDPISGHDNLYWYRRVMGKEIKFLLHFVKESKQDESGMPNNRFLAERTGGTYSTLKVQPAELEDSGVYFCASSQVGQGSSGNTIYFGEGSWLTVV.